One sample yielded the 10 T cell receptor beta chains listed below, sequenced in a study of OX40 agonist ivuxolimab in advanced cancers. Sequenced by immunoSEQ multiplex PCR; TCRdb stores in-frame clones only, minus some. The sample includes about 69,000 clones, 75% to 95% of them seen just once. The sample was CD4+ or CD8+ T cells sorted from blood, taken in a trial of the OX40 agonist ivuxolimab. The receptors derive from an adult with an advanced solid tumor such as melanoma, head and neck, liver or kidney cancer.

The V and J genes are TRBV13 and TRBJ2-3; a possible D gene is TRBD2 (5 bases). CDR1 is PRHDT, CDR2 FYEKMQ, per germline (reference sequence). The CDR3 covers 15 residues. V was trimmed by 5 bases and J by 2 bases, leaving 14 bases between them. The CDR3 coding sequence is TGTGCCAGCAGCCCCGGGGTAGCAACCACAGATACGCAGTATTTT. Protein sequence: CASSPGVATTDTQYF.

V gene TRBV9 combines with J gene TRBJ2-1; either TRBD1 or TRBD2 may fit D (6 bases each). V lost 4 bases and J lost 7, with 21 bases in between. The CDR3 spans 16 residues. CDR1 is SGDLS, CDR2 YYNGEE, per germline. CDR3 region: CASSPDLGGPGNEQFF. CDR3 sequence (DNA): TGTGCCAGCAGCCCCGATCTAGGGGGGCCGGGGAATGAGCAGTTCTTC.

The chain uses TRBV9 and TRBJ2-3, with D possibly TRBD2 on 5 matching bases. V lost 4 bases to trimming and J lost 0 bases, with 24 bases between them. Germline CDR1 reads SGDLS; CDR2 reads YYNGEE. This CDR3 is 19 amino acids long. The CDR3 DNA sequence: TGTGCCAGCAGCACTCATCGCTGGAGCGGCGAAGCTAGCACAGATACGCAGTATTTT. Protein sequence: CASSTHRWSGEASTDTQYF. Full variable domain (outside the CDR3, taken from reference TRBV9 and TRBJ2-3): DSGVTQTPKHLITATGQRVTLRCSPRSGDLSVYWYQQSLDQGLQFLIQYYNGEERAKGNILERFSAQQFPDLHSELNLSSLELGDSALYFCASSTHRWSGEASTDTQYFGPGTRLTVL.

The chain joins TRBV27 to TRBJ2-1, with 11 nucleotides matching TRBD2. Germline V gene lookup returns CDR1 MNHEY and CDR2 SMNVEV (reference sequence). The CDR3 consists of 16 residues. V shed 0 bases, J shed 7 bases, and the junction held 5 bases outside the gene matches. The CDR3 coding sequence is TGTGCCAGCAGTTTATCGGAGGGGACTAGCGGAAATGAGCAGTTCTTC. Translation gives CASSLSEGTSGNEQFF.

The gene calls are TRBV6-4 and TRBJ1-2; unclear D gene. CDR1 MRHNA and CDR2 SNTAGT come from the germline V gene. The CDR3 sequence is 14 residues long. V lost 0 bases to trimming and J lost 2 bases, with 7 bases between them. This chain's CDR3 is CASSDSAANYGYTF. The DNA for the CDR3 is TGTGCCAGCAGTGACTCGGCAGCCAACTATGGCTACACCTTC.

CDR3 protein: CASMGDSNQPQHF. DNA for the CDR3: TGTGCCAGCATGGGTGATAGCAATCAGCCCCAGCATTTT. V usage is TRBV6-5 and J usage is TRBJ1-5; the D is unclear. The germline CDR1 and CDR2 sequences are MNHEY and SVGAGI. Trimming took 7 bases from V and 0 from J, leaving 7 bases between them. The CDR3 totals 13 residues.

The chain carries TRBV11-2 and TRBJ2-7; 7 bases align to TRBD1. Per germline, CDR1 SGHAT and CDR2 FQNNGV. J gave up 2 bases and V 1 base, and 2 bases lay outside the gene matches. This CDR3 has 14 residues. The CDR3 sequence is CASSLGQGPYEQYF. The CDR3 nucleotides are TGTGCCAGCAGCTTAGGACAGGGCCCCTACGAGCAGTACTTC.

The CDR3 loop is CASNEGAGYEQYF. The DNA of the CDR3 is TGTGCCAGTAATGAAGGAGCGGGGTACGAGCAGTACTTC. The rearrangement joins TRBV19 to TRBJ2-7, with 7 bases fitting TRBD2. CDR3 length: 13 amino acids. Germline V gene data show CDR1 as LNHDA and CDR2 as SQIVND (reference sequence). Trimming at V came to 7 bases and at J to 4 bases, leaving 7 bases not matched to a gene.

This clone has just a few counts. V is TRBV7-9 and J is TRBJ1-1; D call uncertain. Germline V gene sequence: CDR1 SEHNR, CDR2 FQNEAQ (reference sequence). V lost 5 bases, J lost 1 base, and 11 bases lay in between. The CDR3 consists of 14 residues. The CDR3 coding sequence is TGTGCCAGCAGCCCATCCCAGACGAACACTGAAGCTTTCTTT. This gives the protein CASSPSQTNTEAFF.

Here the CDR3 reads CASSSLHTDTQYF. The DNA of the CDR3 is TGTGCCAGCAGCTCCCTTCACACAGATACGCAGTATTTT. The chain combines TRBV7-6 with TRBJ2-3; D gene ambiguous. The germline V and J ends were trimmed by 4 bases and 2 bases, with 7 bases remaining between them. CDR3 length: 13 residues. Germline values: CDR1 SGHVS, CDR2 FNYEAQ. Complete variable domain (other parts from reference TRBV7-6 and TRBJ2-3): GAGVSQSPRYKVTKRGQDVALRCDPISGHVSLYWYRQALGQGPEFLTYFNYEAQQDKSGLPNDRFSAERPEGSISTLTIQRTEQRDSAMYRCASSSLHTDTQYFGPGTRLTVL.